This TCR beta chain was identified during a study of cytomegalovirus exposure and HLA in healthy donors. Overall study: Membership in the Caucasian-associated ancestry cluster was found for approximately 85% of a few hundred genotyped donors. Study-wide findings and caveats: In a later analysis, TCR association rates varied by HLA locus: DRB1 most, HLA-C fewest. Among the CMV-associated chains, three were confirmed in vitro as specific for CMV antigens. Data from an earlier analysis indicated that most TCR beta V segments were productive either about 90% or about 30% of the time.

The PCR contained 60 Vbeta and 13 Jbeta primers. Repertoires were generated with immunoSEQ multiplex PCR, while TCRdb's copy carries only in-frame clones and drops some. This table holds 110,000 to 150,000 clones, roughly two thirds found once. CDR3 length equals 16 residues. Germline assignment: CDR1 SGHVS and CDR2 FQNEAQ. Trimming pared 5 bases from V and 0 bases from J, leaving 14 bases between. As regards this clone: The antigen is undetermined.

Material for sequencing was PBMCs. The chain joins TRBV7-8 to TRBJ2-1; possible D gene TRBD2, 6 bases. The clonotype was recovered from a woman aged 40 to 50 in good health and CMV-seronegative. The CDR3 spells CASSALEGGSYNEQFF. The CDR3 DNA sequence: TGTGCCAGCAGCGCTCTGGAGGGTGGCTCCTACAATGAGCAGTTCTTC. Together with reference TRBV7-8 and TRBJ2-1, the CDR3 gives the full variable domain: GAGVSQSPRYKVAKRGQDVALRCDPISGHVSLFWYQQALGQGPEFLTYFQNEAQLDKSGLPSDRFFAERPEGSVSTLKIQRTQQEDSAVYLCASSALEGGSYNEQFFGPGTRLTVL.